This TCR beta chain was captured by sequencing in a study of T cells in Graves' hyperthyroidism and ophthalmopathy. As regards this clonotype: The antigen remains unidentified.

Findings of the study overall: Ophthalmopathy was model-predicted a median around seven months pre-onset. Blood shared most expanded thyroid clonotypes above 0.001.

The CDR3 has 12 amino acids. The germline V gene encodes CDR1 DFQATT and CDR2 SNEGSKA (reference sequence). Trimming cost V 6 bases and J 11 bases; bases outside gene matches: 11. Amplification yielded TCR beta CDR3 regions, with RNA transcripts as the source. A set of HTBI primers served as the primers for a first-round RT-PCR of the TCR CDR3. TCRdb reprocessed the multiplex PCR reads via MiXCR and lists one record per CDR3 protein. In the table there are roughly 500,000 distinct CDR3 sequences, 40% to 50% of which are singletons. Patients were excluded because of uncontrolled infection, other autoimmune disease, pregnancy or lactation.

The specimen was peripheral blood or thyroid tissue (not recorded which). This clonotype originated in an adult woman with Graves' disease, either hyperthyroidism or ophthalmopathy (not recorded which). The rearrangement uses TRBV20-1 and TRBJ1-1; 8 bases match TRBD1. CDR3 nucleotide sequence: TGCAGTGCCAACCGCGGGACAGGTATTGCTTTCTTT. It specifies CSANRGTGIAFF.